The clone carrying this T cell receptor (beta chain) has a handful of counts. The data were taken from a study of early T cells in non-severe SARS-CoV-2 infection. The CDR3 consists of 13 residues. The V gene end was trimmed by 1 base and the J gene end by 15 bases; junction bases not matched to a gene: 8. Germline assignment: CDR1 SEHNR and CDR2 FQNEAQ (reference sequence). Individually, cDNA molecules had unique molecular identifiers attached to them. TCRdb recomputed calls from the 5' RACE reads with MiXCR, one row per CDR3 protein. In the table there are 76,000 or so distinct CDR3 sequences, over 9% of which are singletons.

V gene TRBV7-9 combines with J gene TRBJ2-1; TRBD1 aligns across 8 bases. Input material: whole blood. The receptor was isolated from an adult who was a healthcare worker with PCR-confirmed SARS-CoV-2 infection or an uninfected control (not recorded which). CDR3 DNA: TGTGCCAGCAGCTTAGTAGCCAGGGGGCATTGGTTCTTC. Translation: CASSLVARGHWFF.